The next 27 T cell receptor beta chains were all read from a single sample in a study of human thymus T cells. Resections from corrective heart surgery supplied the thymus tissue. Clones were sequenced by immunoSEQ multiplex PCR, and TCRdb holds only the in-frame ones, with some missing. In the table there are around 120,000 clones, around 94% of which are singletons. The sequenced material came from thymus tissue. The receptors come from a boy younger than two with a congenital heart defect but otherwise immunologically healthy.

The V and J genes are TRBV13 and TRBJ2-7, with TRBD2 identical over 9 bases. This CDR3 region has 17 residues. Germline CDR1 and CDR2: PRHDT and FYEKMQ (reference sequence). Losses at the gene ends were 2 bases for V and 4 bases for J; bases not matched to a gene: 12. The CDR3 reads CASSLRVAGLASYEQYF. The CDR3 DNA is TGTGCCAGCAGCTTACGAGTTGCGGGACTAGCTTCTTACGAGCAGTACTTC.

The V and J genes are TRBV19 and TRBJ2-6; possible D gene TRBD1, 6 bases. This CDR3 comprises 15 residues. Deletions cut 4 bases from V and 2 bases from J, with 9 bases between. Germline CDR1 is LNHDA and CDR2 is SQIVND (reference sequence). The DNA of the CDR3 is TGTGCCAGTAGTACCGGGACACCTGGGGCCAACGTCCTGACTTTC. This sequence encodes CASSTGTPGANVLTF.

The chain carries TRBV5-6 and TRBJ2-3; no clear D gene. Germline V lookup: CDR1 SGHDT, CDR2 YYEEEE. The CDR3 covers 13 residues. V lost 3 bases, J lost 0 bases, and 5 bases lay in between. CDR3 sequence: CASSSSSTDTQYF. The DNA of the CDR3 is TGTGCCAGCAGCTCCTCTAGCACAGATACGCAGTATTTT.

The genes are TRBV21-1 and TRBJ2-7. TRBV21-1 is described as a pseudogene. The CDR3 consists of 17 residues. The CDR3 sequence: CASSKIRKKNYSYEQYF. CDR3 coding DNA: TGTGCCAGCAGCAAAATAAGGAAGAAAAATTACTCCTACGAGCAGTACTTC.

The CDR3 sequence: CASSPRGGPLGEQYF. The CDR3 region has the DNA TGTGCCAGCAGCCCCCGCGGGGGCCCCTTGGGAGAGCAGTACTTC. The V and J genes are TRBV7-3 and TRBJ2-7, with D tentatively TRBD2 (7 bases). V lost 5 bases and J lost 7, with 21 bases in between. The CDR3 sequence is 15 residues long. The germline CDR1 and CDR2 sequences are SGHTA and FQGTGA.

This sequence joins TRBV7-9 and TRBJ1-1; no clear D gene. This CDR3 region has 13 residues. V dropped 3 bases and J dropped 6 bases, with 11 bases sitting between them. Germline loops: CDR1 SEHNR, CDR2 FQNEAQ (reference sequence). The CDR3 here is CASSFRGRAEAFF. CDR3 coding DNA: TGTGCCAGCAGCTTCCGAGGGCGCGCTGAAGCTTTCTTT.

The gene calls are TRBV10-2 and TRBJ2-2; D is unresolved. The CDR3 loop spans 16 amino acids. CDR1 and CDR2 from the germline V gene are WSHSY and SAAADI. V was trimmed by 2 bases and J by 5 bases, leaving 15 bases between them. The chain's CDR3 is CASSEPRVSETGELFF. CDR3 bases: TGCGCCAGCAGTGAGCCCCGGGTCTCGGAAACCGGGGAGCTGTTTTTT.

The V and J genes are TRBV4-3 and TRBJ1-2; unclear D gene. V was trimmed by 0 bases and J by 4 bases, leaving 12 bases between them. This CDR3 is 15 amino acids long. CDR1 and CDR2 from the germline V gene are LGHNA and YSLEER. CDR3 nucleotides: TGCGCCAGCAGCCAAGATGACCGCGTCGGCTATGGCTACACCTTC. Residues: CASSQDDRVGYGYTF.

This sequence joins TRBV29-1 and TRBJ2-7, with D perhaps given as TRBD1 or TRBD2 (5 bases each). The CDR3 sequence is 13 residues long. Germline V gives CDR1 SQVTM, CDR2 ANQGSEA. Trimming removed 7 bases at V and 2 bases at J, with 15 bases between. The CDR3 DNA sequence: TGCAGCGCTGTAGCGACAGAGGCCTACGAGCAGTACTTC. It yields the protein CSAVATEAYEQYF.

The chain links TRBV4-1 to TRBJ2-2; 9 bases map to TRBD1. Losses at the gene ends were 3 bases for V and 5 bases for J; bases not matched to a gene: 4. CDR1 is MGHRA and CDR2 is YSYEKL in the germline V gene. This CDR3 comprises 15 residues. The CDR3 loop is CASSQDRGPTGELFF. CDR3 nucleotides: TGCGCCAGCAGCCAGGACAGGGGCCCGACCGGGGAGCTGTTTTTT.

V and J are TRBV27 and TRBJ2-7; TRBD2 matches at 8 bases. The length of the CDR3 is 14 residues. Per the germline V gene, CDR1 is MNHEY and CDR2 is SMNVEV (reference sequence). V gave up 4 bases and J gave up 1 base; unmatched junction bases: 3. This CDR3 is CASSSAGGSYEQYF. In nucleotides, the CDR3 is TGTGCCAGCAGTTCCGCGGGGGGTTCCTACGAGCAGTACTTC.

The V and J genes are TRBV29-1 and TRBJ2-3; D may be TRBD1 (7 bases). V dropped 6 bases and J dropped 0 bases, with 19 bases sitting between them. This CDR3 is built from 16 residues. Germline values: CDR1 SQVTM, CDR2 ANQGSEA. The CDR3 region is CSVWRGPPYSTDTQYF. Written as DNA, the CDR3 is TGCAGCGTCTGGAGGGGGCCCCCATATAGCACAGATACGCAGTATTTT.

The CDR3: CASSESGGAPYEQYF. CDR3 sequence (DNA): TGTGCCAGCAGTGAGAGCGGGGGGGCACCCTACGAGCAGTACTTC. V usage is TRBV2 and J usage is TRBJ2-7; 10 nucleotides agree with TRBD2. J gave up 2 bases and V 3 bases, and 4 bases lay outside the gene matches. The CDR3 runs to 15 residues. Germline V gives CDR1 SNHLY, CDR2 FYNNEI.

Here the CDR3 DNA reads TGTGCCAGCAGCCCCCGGGAGGGGGCCACATTTGACCAAGAGACCCAGTACTTC. It is translated as CASSPREGATFDQETQYF. The chain uses TRBV7-9 and TRBJ2-5; D is perhaps TRBD2 (8 bases). The V gene lost 5 bases and the J gene lost 0 bases, with 22 bases spanning the gap. The CDR3 runs 18 residues. Germline CDR1 is SEHNR and CDR2 is FQNEAQ (reference sequence).

This chain links TRBV30 with TRBJ2-7; 10 bases match TRBD1. CDR3 length: 14 amino acids. The V segment lost 4 bases and the J segment 4 bases; nucleotides outside the gene matches: 7. CDR1 is GTSNPN and CDR2 is SVGIG in the germline V gene (reference sequence). This CDR3 is CAWNSDRGLYEQYF. The CDR3 DNA is TGTGCCTGGAACTCAGACAGGGGGCTTTACGAGCAGTACTTC.

The CDR3 protein is CASSLVKGGETQYF. In DNA form, the CDR3 reads TGTGCCAGCAGCTTAGTTAAAGGGGGCGAGACCCAGTACTTC. The V call is TRBV7-9, the J call TRBJ2-5, with 7 bases aligning to TRBD1. Germline V CDR1 and CDR2: SEHNR, FQNEAQ (reference sequence). The length of the CDR3 is 14 residues. Trimming at V came to 1 base and at J to 5 bases, leaving 4 bases not matched to a gene.

This chain links TRBV19 with TRBJ1-6; no clear D gene. V was clipped by 1 base and J by 7 bases, with 8 bases between them. Germline CDR1 and CDR2: LNHDA and SQIVND (reference sequence). This CDR3 contains 14 residues. The CDR3 loop is CASSIAGSNSPLHF. Written as DNA, the CDR3 is TGTGCCAGTAGTATAGCGGGGTCAAATTCACCCCTCCACTTT. Full variable domain (rest looked up from reference TRBV19 and TRBJ1-6): DGGITQSPKYLFRKEGQNVTLSCEQNLNHDAMYWYRQDPGQGLRLIYYSQIVNDFQKGDIAEGYSVSREKKESFPLTVTSAQKNPTAFYLCASSIAGSNSPLHFGNGTRLTVT.

The chain joins TRBV9 to TRBJ2-6; no clear D. The CDR3 totals 16 residues. V was cut by 2 bases and J by 0 bases, with 9 bases left in between. In germline, CDR1 is SGDLS, CDR2 YYNGEE. The CDR3 region has the DNA TGTGCCAGCAGCGTCTTAGGCAACTCTGGGGCCAACGTCCTGACTTTC. Protein product: CASSVLGNSGANVLTF.

This clone was counted once. The chain joins TRBV15 to TRBJ1-6; D perhaps matches TRBD1 (5 bases). V lost 2 bases, J lost 14 bases, and 16 bases lay in between. CDR1 and CDR2 (germline): LNHNV, YYDKDF (reference sequence). The CDR3 is 14 amino acids. The CDR3 reads CATSRNRDGLALHF. CDR3 in DNA: TGTGCCACCAGCAGAAACCGGGACGGCCTGGCCCTCCACTTT.

A few counts support this clone. V usage is TRBV7-9 and J usage is TRBJ2-1; no reliable D call. The CDR3 is 15 amino acids. Germline loops: CDR1 SEHNR, CDR2 FQNEAQ (reference sequence). The V end lost 1 base, the J end lost 4 bases, and 11 bases lay between the germline ends. The CDR3 nucleotides read TGTGCCAGCAGCTTAGGTCCGGAGCAATACAATGAGCAGTTCTTC. Its translation: CASSLGPEQYNEQFF. Using reference TRBV7-9 and TRBJ2-1 for the parts outside the CDR3, the full variable domain is DTGVSQNPRHKITKRGQNVTFRCDPISEHNRLYWYRQTLGQGPEFLTYFQNEAQLEKSRLLSDRFSAERPKGSFSTLEIQRTEQGDSAMYLCASSLGPEQYNEQFFGPGTRLTVL.

This rearrangement joins TRBV5-6 to TRBJ2-4; D ambiguous. Germline CDR1 is SGHDT and CDR2 is YYEEEE. This CDR3 is 16 amino acids long. V gave up 1 base and J gave up 0 bases, with 11 bases separating them. Here the CDR3 reads CASSLFRILAKNIQYF. DNA of the CDR3: TGTGCCAGCAGCTTGTTTCGGATTCTAGCCAAAAACATTCAGTACTTC.

The chain couples TRBV2 to TRBJ2-7, with D hard to call. Deletions cut 4 bases from V and 6 bases from J, with 7 bases between. The CDR3 sequence is 11 residues long. The V gene's germline CDR1 is SNHLY and CDR2 FYNNEI. The CDR3 DNA sequence: TGTGCCAGCAGTGTAAGGGTCGAGCAGTACTTC. It is translated as CASSVRVEQYF.

The V call is TRBV28, the J call TRBJ1-1; D may be TRBD1 (6 bases). Germline CDR1 and CDR2: MDHEN and SYDVKM. The CDR3 runs to 12 residues. The V end lost 3 bases, the J end lost 9 bases, and 11 bases lay between the germline ends. CDR3 coding DNA: TGTGCCAGCAGTTTCGTCAGGGGACAAGCTTTCTTT. It specifies CASSFVRGQAFF. Full variable domain (missing parts from reference TRBV28 and TRBJ1-1): DVKVTQSSRYLVKRTGEKVFLECVQDMDHENMFWYRQDPGLGLRLIYFSYDVKMKEKGDIPEGYSVSREKKERFSLILESASTNQTSMYLCASSFVRGQAFFGQGTRLTVV.

The chain joins TRBV4-3 to TRBJ2-3; D is uncertain. The CDR3 consists of 14 residues. Germline loops: CDR1 LGHNA, CDR2 YSLEER. V was shortened by 0 bases and J by 4 bases, with 8 bases between the two germline ends. The CDR3 reads CASSQDTDPDTQYF. The CDR3 DNA follows: TGCGCCAGCAGCCAAGATACGGATCCAGATACGCAGTATTTT.

The chain has TRBV29-1 and TRBJ2-7, with D perhaps assigned TRBD1 or TRBD2 (5 bases each). There are 12 residues in the CDR3. Trimming cost V 3 bases and J 9 bases, with 15 bases left between them. CDR1 is SQVTM and CDR2 is ANQGSEA in the germline V gene. CDR3 in amino acids: CSVEGDGAGQYF. Here the CDR3 DNA reads TGCAGCGTTGAGGGGGACGGTGCGGGGCAGTACTTC.

This clone was counted between two and nine times. The chain couples TRBV11-2 to TRBJ1-6; tentatively, D is TRBD1 (6 bases). This CDR3 contains 15 residues. V shed 5 bases and J shed 10 bases, with 18 bases lying between them. Looked up from germline, CDR1 is SGHAT and CDR2 is FQNNGV. Written as DNA, the CDR3 is TGTGCCAGCAGCCTGGGGGCAATGGTCGGATCACCCCTCCACTTT. As protein: CASSLGAMVGSPLHF.

The gene calls are TRBV11-2 and TRBJ2-7, with TRBD2 matching over 7 bases. Trimming removed 5 bases from V and 2 bases from J; junction bases left unmatched: 12. This CDR3 is built from 16 residues. The V gene's germline CDR1 is SGHAT and CDR2 FQNNGV. CDR3 protein: CASSQAGRGITYEQYF. CDR3 sequence (DNA): TGTGCCAGCAGCCAAGCGGGGCGGGGGATTACCTACGAGCAGTACTTC.